These 16 T cell receptor beta chains were all obtained from the same sample, sequenced in a study of blood T cell repertoires in COVID-19 (dated by TCRdb to 2020 to 2021). Receptors were amplified or captured by the immunoSEQ multiplex PCR assay. The table comes from immuneACCESS by way of TCRdb, which keeps in-frame sequences with V and J called. Part of the clones is missing from these tables; in studies checked, under half for an unresolved V gene and the rest for unknown reasons. A total of 65,000 to 90,000 clones appear in this sample, around four fifths of them only once. The ten most abundant clones make up over 2% of the sample. The material sequenced was peripheral blood. These receptors all stem from a man aged 80 or over with active or convalescent COVID-19.

The rearrangement uses TRBV6-1 and TRBJ1-5; no clear D gene. V gave up 1 base and J gave up 5 bases, with 6 bases separating them. The CDR3 sequence is 13 residues long. Looked up from germline, CDR1 is MNHNS and CDR2 is SASEGT. The CDR3 DNA is TGTGCCAGCAGTGAAGGAGGAGATCAGCCCCAGCATTTT. Protein: CASSEGGDQPQHF.

This clone was seen a few times. The CDR3 here is CASSSDRDNGYTF. For the CDR3, the DNA is TGTGCCAGCAGCTCGGACAGGGACAACGGCTACACCTTC. This chain connects TRBV7-9 to TRBJ1-2; 8 bases line up with TRBD1. Looked up from germline, CDR1 is SEHNR and CDR2 is FQNEAQ (reference sequence). CDR3 size: 13 residues. V shed 4 bases and J 8 bases; nucleotides not matched to a gene: 6.

The chain recombines TRBV10-1 with TRBJ2-3; 7 positions match TRBD2. This CDR3 is 15 amino acids long. From germline, CDR1 is WNHNN and CDR2 SYGVQD (reference sequence). V shed 1 base, J shed 4 bases, and the junction held 5 bases outside the gene matches. The CDR3 loop reads CASSEWRERSDTQYF. The CDR3 DNA sequence: TGCGCCAGCAGTGAGTGGCGGGAGAGGTCAGATACGCAGTATTTT.

This clone was seen a single time. The chain has TRBV7-9 and TRBJ2-3; D gene unclear. The germline CDR1 and CDR2 sequences are SEHNR and FQNEAQ (reference sequence). V lost 5 bases and J lost 1, with 16 bases in between. This CDR3 region has 16 residues. The CDR3 reads CASSRQLTRGTDTQYF. DNA of the CDR3: TGTGCCAGCAGCAGGCAGTTGACTCGGGGCACAGATACGCAGTATTTT.

The chain couples TRBV10-2 to TRBJ1-2, with 8 bases aligning to TRBD1. V trimming: 7 bases; J trimming: 4 bases; junction bases outside the gene matches: 5. The CDR3 covers 13 residues. From germline, CDR1 is WSHSY and CDR2 SAAADI. For the CDR3, the DNA is TGCGCCAGCACCAGGGGGCAGGGCTATGGCTACACCTTC. Protein: CASTRGQGYGYTF.

This clone is deemed medium-sized. This rearrangement joins TRBV2 to TRBJ1-3, with D maybe TRBD1 (6 bases). Germline V gene data show CDR1 as SNHLY and CDR2 as FYNNEI. CDR3 length equals 14 residues. Trimming removed 6 bases at V and 2 bases at J, with 11 bases between. The CDR3 loop is CASRRTEAGNTIYF. CDR3 DNA: TGTGCCAGCAGGCGGACAGAGGCTGGAAACACCATATATTTT. The full variable domain, with the rest looked up from reference TRBV2 and TRBJ1-3, is EPEVTQTPSHQVTQMGQEVILRCVPISNHLYFYWYRQILGQKVEFLVSFYNNEISEKSEIFDDQFSVERPDGSNFTLKIRSTKLEDSAMYFCASRRTEAGNTIYFGEGSWLTVV.

This clone was counted a few times. The J gene is TRBJ1-5, the V gene TRBV19, with a tentative D call TRBD1 (6 bases). Germline V CDR1 and CDR2: LNHDA, SQIVND (reference sequence). V was pared by 5 bases and J by 7 bases, with 21 bases between. The CDR3 spans 16 residues. The CDR3 coding sequence is TGTGCCAGTAGTCCCCATTTAAACAGGGTGGCGCAGCCCCAGCATTTT. This sequence encodes CASSPHLNRVAQPQHF.

The J gene is TRBJ2-1, the V gene TRBV5-1, with 15 bases identical to TRBD2. Germline V lookup: CDR1 SGHRS, CDR2 YFSETQ. This CDR3 region has 20 residues. Trimming took 0 bases from V and 7 from J; bases not matched to a gene: 14. The CDR3 sequence is CASSLAPGLAGGRARNEQFF. Written as DNA, the CDR3 is TGCGCCAGCAGCTTGGCCCCGGGACTAGCGGGGGGCAGGGCGCGGAATGAGCAGTTCTTC.

The chain is built from TRBV5-1 and TRBJ2-3; 11 bases map to TRBD1. V was pared by 4 bases and J by 2 bases, with 6 bases of the junction left unmatched. Germline-derived CDR1 and CDR2 are SGHRS and YFSETQ. This CDR3 has 16 residues. The CDR3 loop is CASSPWDRGATDTQYF. The CDR3 nucleotides read TGCGCCAGCAGCCCCTGGGACAGGGGGGCCACAGATACGCAGTATTTT. Supplemented by reference TRBV5-1 and TRBJ2-3, the full variable domain reads KAGVTQTPRYLIKTRGQQVTLSCSPISGHRSVSWYQQTPGQGLQFLFEYFSETQRNKGNFPGRFSGRQFSNSRSEMNVSTLELGDSALYLCASSPWDRGATDTQYFGPGTRLTVL.

The chain joins TRBV19 to TRBJ2-3, with 13 bases aligning to TRBD2. Germline lookup yields CDR1 LNHDA and CDR2 SQIVND (reference sequence). The CDR3 is 18 residues long. V gave up 7 bases and J gave up 2 bases; unmatched junction bases: 12. The DNA of the CDR3 is TGTGCCAGTACGCCGGGGGGACTAGCGGGGAGATTCACAGATACGCAGTATTTT. It codes for CASTPGGLAGRFTDTQYF.

The V gene is TRBV5-4, the J gene TRBJ2-2, with 9 bases lining up with TRBD2. CDR3 length equals 15 residues. The germline V gene has CDR1 SGHNT and CDR2 YYREEE (reference sequence). The V segment lost 6 bases and the J segment 4 bases; nucleotides outside the gene matches: 7. DNA for the CDR3: TGTGCCAGCACCCTTAGCGGGAGAGGCACCGGGGAGCTGTTTTTT. This translates into CASTLSGRGTGELFF.

Only a few counts were recorded for this clone. The V and J genes are TRBV4-1 and TRBJ1-6; no definite D call. The CDR3 covers 16 residues. Between the trimmed V and J ends, which lost 0 bases and 11 bases, there was a span of 17 bases. Germline V lookup: CDR1 MGHRA, CDR2 YSYEKL. The CDR3 protein is CASSQDIRQAPTPLHF. The CDR3 coding sequence is TGCGCCAGCAGCCAAGATATTAGGCAGGCGCCCACACCCCTCCACTTT.

In this sample, this clone turned up a few times. This chain uses TRBV30 with TRBJ2-1; D is perhaps TRBD1 (6 bases). Germline-derived CDR1 and CDR2 are GTSNPN and SVGIG (reference sequence). Trimming took off 0 bases at V and 8 bases at J, with 8 bases between the two ends. This CDR3 has 12 residues. The CDR3 here is CAWSVQGYEQFF. The CDR3 nucleotides read TGTGCCTGGAGTGTACAGGGATATGAGCAGTTCTTC. Based on the CDR3 plus reference TRBV30 and TRBJ2-1, the full variable domain is SQTIHQWPATLVQPVGSPLSLECTVEGTSNPNLYWYRQAAGRGLQLLFYSVGIGQISSEVPQNLSASRPQDRQFILSSKKLLLSDSGFYLCAWSVQGYEQFFGPGTRLTVL.

The CDR3 spells CASSAGTGSREQYF. CDR3 coding DNA: TGTGCCAGCAGTGCAGGGACAGGTTCTCGGGAGCAGTACTTC. V gene TRBV27 combines with J gene TRBJ2-7, with 8 bases lining up with TRBD1. V lost 5 bases and J lost 7; bases outside the gene matches: 10. Germline V gene data show CDR1 as MNHEY and CDR2 as SMNVEV (reference sequence). The CDR3 totals 14 residues.

V usage is TRBV11-3 and J usage is TRBJ2-7, with D possibly being TRBD1 (5 bases). Germline values: CDR1 SGHNT, CDR2 YENEEA. This CDR3 region has 11 residues. V lost 5 bases and J lost 12, with 14 bases in between. This CDR3 reads CASSGTGILYF. The CDR3 DNA follows: TGTGCCAGCAGCGGAACAGGCATTCTGTACTTC.

This chain links TRBV18 with TRBJ2-7, with 14 bases that match TRBD2. The CDR3 runs to 15 residues. V lost 6 bases to trimming and J lost 5 bases; unmatched junction nucleotides: 6. Germline CDR1 is KGHSH and CDR2 is LQKENI. The CDR3 nucleotides read TGTGCCAGCTCGCAGACTAGCGGGGGGGCCCACGAGCAGTACTTC. As protein: CASSQTSGGAHEQYF.